This TCR beta chain stems from a study of T cell repertoires in cytomegalovirus infection. As to this clonotype: Its antigen is not known. A clone one base away is much larger, so this may be a read error.

Findings of the study overall: Clonotype analysis showed dominance of the ex vivo response by HLA-C-restricted CMV-specific TCR beta clonotypes. Totalled public TCR beta family frequency picked out people who carried CMV plus the relevant HLA.

Germline loops: CDR1 SGHTA, CDR2 FQGNSA. The CDR3 has 15 amino acids. TCRdb recomputed calls from the reads with MiXCR, one row per CDR3 protein. The sample consists of around 900,000 distinct CDR3 sequences, around 30% of them appearing once. This sample comprised cultured CD8+ T cells from PBMCs, obtained from culture after CMV antigen stimulation. The genes are TRBV7-2 and TRBJ2-7, with D perhaps TRBD1 (5 bases). This sequence originates from a human donor in good health (CMV status not recorded). Some clones in this sample may be carry-over from other donors' samples. This CDR3 reads CANSLGSAHRYEQYV. CDR3 DNA sequence: TGTGCCAACAGCCTGGGGTCAGCCCACAGGTACGAGCAGTACGTC.